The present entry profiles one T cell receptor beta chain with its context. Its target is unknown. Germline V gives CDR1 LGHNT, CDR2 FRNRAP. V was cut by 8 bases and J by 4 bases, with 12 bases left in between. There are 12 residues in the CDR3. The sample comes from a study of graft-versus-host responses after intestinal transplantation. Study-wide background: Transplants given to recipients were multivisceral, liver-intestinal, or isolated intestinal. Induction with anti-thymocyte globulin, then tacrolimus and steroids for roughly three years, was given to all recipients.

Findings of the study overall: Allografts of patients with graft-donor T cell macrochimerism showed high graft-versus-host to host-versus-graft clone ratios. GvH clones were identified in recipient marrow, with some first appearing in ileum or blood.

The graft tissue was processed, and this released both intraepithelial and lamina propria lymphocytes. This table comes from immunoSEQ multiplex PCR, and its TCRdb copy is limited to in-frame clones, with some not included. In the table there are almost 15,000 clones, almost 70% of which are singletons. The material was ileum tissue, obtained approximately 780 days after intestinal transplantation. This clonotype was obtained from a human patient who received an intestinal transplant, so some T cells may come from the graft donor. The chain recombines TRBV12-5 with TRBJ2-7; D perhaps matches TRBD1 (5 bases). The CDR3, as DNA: TGTGCTAGTTGGGCCGACAGTTACGAGCAGTACTTC. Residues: CASWADSYEQYF.